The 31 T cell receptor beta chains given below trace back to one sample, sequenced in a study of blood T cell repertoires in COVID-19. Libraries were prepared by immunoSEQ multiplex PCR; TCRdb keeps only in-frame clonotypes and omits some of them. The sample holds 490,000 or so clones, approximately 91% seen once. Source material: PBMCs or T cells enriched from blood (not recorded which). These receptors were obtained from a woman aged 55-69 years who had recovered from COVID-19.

CDR3 protein: CSVTSSGGAIGELFF. The CDR3 nucleotides are TGCAGCGTCACATCTAGCGGGGGGGCGATCGGGGAGCTGTTTTTT. J is TRBJ2-2 and V is TRBV29-1; 12 bases agree with TRBD2. CDR3 length: 15 amino acids. V trimming: 6 bases; J trimming: 7 bases; junction bases outside the gene matches: 9. Germline CDR1 SQVTM, CDR2 ANQGSEA.

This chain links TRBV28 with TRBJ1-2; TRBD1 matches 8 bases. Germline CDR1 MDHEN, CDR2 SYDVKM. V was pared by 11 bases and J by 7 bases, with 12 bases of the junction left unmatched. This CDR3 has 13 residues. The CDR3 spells CAYRGQVIGGYTF. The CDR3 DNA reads TGTGCCTACAGGGGACAGGTTATCGGTGGCTACACCTTC.

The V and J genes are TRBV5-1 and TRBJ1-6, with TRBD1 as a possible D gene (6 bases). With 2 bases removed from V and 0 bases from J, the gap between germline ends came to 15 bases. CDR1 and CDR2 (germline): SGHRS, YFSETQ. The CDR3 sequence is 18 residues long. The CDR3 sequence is CASSFTERGSSYNSPLHF. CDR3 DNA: TGCGCCAGCAGCTTTACCGAGAGGGGGAGCTCCTATAATTCACCCCTCCACTTT.

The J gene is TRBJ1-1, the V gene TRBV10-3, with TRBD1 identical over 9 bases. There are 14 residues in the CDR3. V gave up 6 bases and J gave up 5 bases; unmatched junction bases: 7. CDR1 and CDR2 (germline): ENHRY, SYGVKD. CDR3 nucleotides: TGTGCCATCAGACACTCGACAGGGGGGACTGAAGCTTTCTTT. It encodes CAIRHSTGGTEAFF.

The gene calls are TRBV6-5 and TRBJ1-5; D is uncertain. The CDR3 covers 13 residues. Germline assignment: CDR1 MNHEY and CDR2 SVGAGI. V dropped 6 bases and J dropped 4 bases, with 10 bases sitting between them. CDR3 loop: CASSPGPNQPQHF. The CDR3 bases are TGTGCCAGCAGCCCGGGTCCTAATCAGCCCCAGCATTTT.

The CDR3 sequence: CASNQGTPTNEKLFF. The CDR3, as DNA: TGCGCCAGCAACCAGGGGACACCAACTAATGAAAAACTGTTTTTT. The chain has TRBV5-1 and TRBJ1-4, with D possibly matching TRBD1 (6 bases). The CDR3 spans 15 residues. From germline, CDR1 is SGHRS and CDR2 YFSETQ. With 6 bases removed from V and 0 bases from J, the gap between germline ends came to 12 bases.

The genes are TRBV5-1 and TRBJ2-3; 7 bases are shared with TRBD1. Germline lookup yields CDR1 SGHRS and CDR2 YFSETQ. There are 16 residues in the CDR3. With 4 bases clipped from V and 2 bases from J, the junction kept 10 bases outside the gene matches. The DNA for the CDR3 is TGCGCCAGCAGCCACGGATCGGGACAGCTCACAGATACGCAGTATTTT. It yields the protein CASSHGSGQLTDTQYF.

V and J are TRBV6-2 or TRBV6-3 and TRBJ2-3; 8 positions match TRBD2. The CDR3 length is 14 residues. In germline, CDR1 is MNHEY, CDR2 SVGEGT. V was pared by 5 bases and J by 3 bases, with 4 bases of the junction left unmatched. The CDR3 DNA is TGTGCCAGCAGTCCAACGGGGGGGACAGATACGCAGTATTTT. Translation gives CASSPTGGTDTQYF.

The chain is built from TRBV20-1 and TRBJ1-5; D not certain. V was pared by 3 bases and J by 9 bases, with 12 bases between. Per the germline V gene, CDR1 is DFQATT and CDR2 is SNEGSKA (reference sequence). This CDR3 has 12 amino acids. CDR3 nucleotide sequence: TGCAGTGCTAGTTCCGGTGTTGGGCCCCAGCATTTT. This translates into CSASSGVGPQHF.

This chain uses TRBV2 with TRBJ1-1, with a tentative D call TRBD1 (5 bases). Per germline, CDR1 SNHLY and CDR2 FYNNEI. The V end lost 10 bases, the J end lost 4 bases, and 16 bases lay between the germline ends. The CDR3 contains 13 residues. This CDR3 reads CATPGGLFTEAFF. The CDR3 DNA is TGTGCCACCCCGGGGGGATTGTTCACTGAAGCTTTCTTT.

CDR3: CASSLGTGAGETQYF. For the CDR3, the DNA is TGCGCCAGCAGCTTGGGGACAGGGGCAGGGGAGACCCAGTACTTC. The V gene is TRBV5-1, the J gene TRBJ2-5; 9 bases match TRBD1. This CDR3 has 15 amino acids. The V and J ends lost 0 bases and 5 bases, in that order; junction bases with no gene match: 5. Germline V gene lookup returns CDR1 SGHRS and CDR2 YFSETQ.

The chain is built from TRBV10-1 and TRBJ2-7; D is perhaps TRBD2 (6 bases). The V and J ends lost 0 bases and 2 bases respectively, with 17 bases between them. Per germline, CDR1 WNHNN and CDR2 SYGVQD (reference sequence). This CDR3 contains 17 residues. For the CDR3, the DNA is TGCGCCAGCAGTGAGTCGGGGGGTAGGCAGGAGGCCTACGAGCAGTACTTC. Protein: CASSESGGRQEAYEQYF.

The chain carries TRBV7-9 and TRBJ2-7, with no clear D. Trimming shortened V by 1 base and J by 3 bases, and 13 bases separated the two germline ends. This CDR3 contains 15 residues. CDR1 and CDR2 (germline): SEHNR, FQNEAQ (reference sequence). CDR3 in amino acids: CASSLVWSSDYEQYF. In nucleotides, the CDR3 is TGTGCCAGCAGCTTAGTATGGTCCAGTGACTACGAGCAGTACTTC.

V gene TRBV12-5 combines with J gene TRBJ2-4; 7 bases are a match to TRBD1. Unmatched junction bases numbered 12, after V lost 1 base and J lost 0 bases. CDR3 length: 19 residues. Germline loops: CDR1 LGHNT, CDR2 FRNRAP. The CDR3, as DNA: TGTGCTAGTGGTTTGGGGTACTCGACAGGGCATCTAGCCAAAAACATTCAGTACTTC. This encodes CASGLGYSTGHLAKNIQYF.

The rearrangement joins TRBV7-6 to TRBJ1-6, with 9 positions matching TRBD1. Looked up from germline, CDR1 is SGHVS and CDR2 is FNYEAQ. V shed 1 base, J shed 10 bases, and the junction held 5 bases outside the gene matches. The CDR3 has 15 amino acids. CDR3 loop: CASSLETGGSSPLHF. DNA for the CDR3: TGTGCCAGCAGCTTAGAGACAGGGGGTAGCTCACCCCTCCACTTT.

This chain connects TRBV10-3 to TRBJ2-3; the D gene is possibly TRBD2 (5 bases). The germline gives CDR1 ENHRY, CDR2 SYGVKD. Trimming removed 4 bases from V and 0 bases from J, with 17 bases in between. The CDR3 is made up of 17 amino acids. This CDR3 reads CAISGRSGEGSTDTQYF. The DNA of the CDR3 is TGTGCCATCAGTGGACGGTCTGGTGAGGGAAGCACAGATACGCAGTATTTT.

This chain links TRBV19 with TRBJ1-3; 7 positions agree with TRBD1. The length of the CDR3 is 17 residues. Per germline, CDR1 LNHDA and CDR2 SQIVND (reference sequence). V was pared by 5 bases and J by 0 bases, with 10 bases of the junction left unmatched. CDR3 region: CASSAWGTDFSGNTIYF. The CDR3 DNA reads TGTGCCAGTAGTGCTTGGGGGACAGATTTCTCTGGAAACACCATATATTTT.

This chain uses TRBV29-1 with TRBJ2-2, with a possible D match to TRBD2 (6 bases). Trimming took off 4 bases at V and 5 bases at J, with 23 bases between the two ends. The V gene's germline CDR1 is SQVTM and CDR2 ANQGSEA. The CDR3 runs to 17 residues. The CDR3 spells CSVGGSGYDGVTGELFF. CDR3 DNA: TGCAGCGTTGGAGGTAGCGGCTACGATGGGGTGACCGGGGAGCTGTTTTTT.

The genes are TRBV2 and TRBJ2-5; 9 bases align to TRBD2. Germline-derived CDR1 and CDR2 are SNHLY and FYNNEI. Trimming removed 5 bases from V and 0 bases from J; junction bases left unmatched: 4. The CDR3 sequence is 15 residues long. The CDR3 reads CASSLAGRYQETQYF. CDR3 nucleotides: TGTGCCAGCAGTCTAGCGGGGAGGTACCAAGAGACCCAGTACTTC.

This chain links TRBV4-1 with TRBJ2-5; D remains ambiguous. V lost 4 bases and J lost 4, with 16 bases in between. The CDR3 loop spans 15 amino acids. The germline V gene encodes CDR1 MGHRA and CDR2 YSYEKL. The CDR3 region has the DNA TGCGCCAGCAGCCGAGCACGCGGCACGGCAGAGACCCAGTACTTC. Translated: CASSRARGTAETQYF.

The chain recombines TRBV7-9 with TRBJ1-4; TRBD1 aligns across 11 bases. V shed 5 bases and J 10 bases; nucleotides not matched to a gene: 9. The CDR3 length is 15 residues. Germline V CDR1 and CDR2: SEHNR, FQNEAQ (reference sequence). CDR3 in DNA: TGTGCCAGCAGCAAGCCGGGACAGGGGGTAGGAAAACTGTTTTTT. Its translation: CASSKPGQGVGKLFF.

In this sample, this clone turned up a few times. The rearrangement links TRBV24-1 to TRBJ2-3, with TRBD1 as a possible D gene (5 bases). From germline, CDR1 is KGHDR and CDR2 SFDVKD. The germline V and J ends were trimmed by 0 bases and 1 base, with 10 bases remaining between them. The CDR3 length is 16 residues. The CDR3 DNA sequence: TGTGCCACCAGTGATTTGGGCAGGGCAGGCACAGATACGCAGTATTTT. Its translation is CATSDLGRAGTDTQYF.

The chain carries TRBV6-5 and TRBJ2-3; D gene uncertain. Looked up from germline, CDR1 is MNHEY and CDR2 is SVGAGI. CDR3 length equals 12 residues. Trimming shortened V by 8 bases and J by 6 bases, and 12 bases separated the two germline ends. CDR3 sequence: CASEAVVDTQYF. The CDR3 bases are TGTGCCAGCGAGGCAGTTGTGGATACGCAGTATTTT.

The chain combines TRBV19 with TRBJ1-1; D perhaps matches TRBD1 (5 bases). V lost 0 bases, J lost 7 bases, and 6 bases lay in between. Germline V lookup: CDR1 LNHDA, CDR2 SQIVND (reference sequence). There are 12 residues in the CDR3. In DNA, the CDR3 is TGTGCCAGTAGTATAGAGGGGCGTGAAGCTTTCTTT. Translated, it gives CASSIEGREAFF.

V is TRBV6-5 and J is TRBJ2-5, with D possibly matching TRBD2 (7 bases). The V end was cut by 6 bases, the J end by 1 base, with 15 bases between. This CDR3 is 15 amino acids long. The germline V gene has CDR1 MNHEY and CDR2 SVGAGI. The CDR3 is CASRMNGGPQETQYF. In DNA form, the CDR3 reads TGTGCCAGCAGGATGAACGGGGGGCCCCAAGAGACCCAGTACTTC.

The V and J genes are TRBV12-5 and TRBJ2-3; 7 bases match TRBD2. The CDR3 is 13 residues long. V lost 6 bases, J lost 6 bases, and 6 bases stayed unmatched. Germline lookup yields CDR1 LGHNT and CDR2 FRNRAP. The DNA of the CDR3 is TGTGCTAGTGGCCTGCGGGAGCTGGATACGCAGTATTTT. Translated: CASGLRELDTQYF.

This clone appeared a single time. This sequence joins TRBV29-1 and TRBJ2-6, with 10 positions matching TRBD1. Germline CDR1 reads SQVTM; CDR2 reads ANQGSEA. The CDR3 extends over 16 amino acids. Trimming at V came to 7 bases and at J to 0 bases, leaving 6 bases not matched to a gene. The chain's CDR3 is CSAATGGLSGANVLTF. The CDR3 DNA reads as TGCAGCGCTGCGACAGGGGGCCTCTCTGGGGCCAACGTCCTGACTTTC. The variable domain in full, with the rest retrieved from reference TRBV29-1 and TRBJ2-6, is SAVISQKPSRDICQRGTSLTIQCQVDSQVTMMFWYRQQPGQSLTLIATANQGSEATYESGFVIDKFPISRPNLTFSTLTVSNMSPEDSSIYLCSAATGGLSGANVLTFGAGSRLTVL.

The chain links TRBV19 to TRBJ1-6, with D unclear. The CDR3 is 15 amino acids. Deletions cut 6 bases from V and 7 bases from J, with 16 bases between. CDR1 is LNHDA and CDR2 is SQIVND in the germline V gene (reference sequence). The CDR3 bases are TGTGCCAGTAGCGACCGGGGTAGCCCAAATTCACCCCTCCACTTT. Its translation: CASSDRGSPNSPLHF.

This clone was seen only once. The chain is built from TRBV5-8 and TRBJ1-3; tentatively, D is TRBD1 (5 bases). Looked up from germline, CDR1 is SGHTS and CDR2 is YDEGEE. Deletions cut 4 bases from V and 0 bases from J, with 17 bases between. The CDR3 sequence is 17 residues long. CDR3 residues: CASSLPGTAYSGNTIYF. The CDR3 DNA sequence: TGTGCCAGCAGCCTACCCGGGACTGCCTACTCTGGAAACACCATATATTTT.

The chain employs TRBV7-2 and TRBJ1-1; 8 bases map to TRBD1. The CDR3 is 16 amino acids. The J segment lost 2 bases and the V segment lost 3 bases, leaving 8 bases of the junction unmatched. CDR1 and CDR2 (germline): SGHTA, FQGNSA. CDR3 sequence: CASSFEMDRANTEAFF. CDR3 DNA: TGTGCCAGCAGCTTCGAAATGGACAGGGCAAACACTGAAGCTTTCTTT.

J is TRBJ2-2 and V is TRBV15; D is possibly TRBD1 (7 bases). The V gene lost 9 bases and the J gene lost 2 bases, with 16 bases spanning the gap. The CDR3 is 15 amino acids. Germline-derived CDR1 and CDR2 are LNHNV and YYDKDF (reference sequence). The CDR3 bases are TGTGCCACAAGACCAGGGGGGACAAACACCGGGGAGCTGTTTTTT. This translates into CATRPGGTNTGELFF.